This entry is about one TCR beta chain. What it recognizes is unknown. The CDR3 contains 14 residues. Per germline, CDR1 SNHLY and CDR2 FYNNEI. Germline trimming cut 3 bases from V and 6 bases from J; bases unmatched to any gene: 3. A multiplex PCR was run with 60 Vbeta primers and 13 Jbeta primers. Assay: immunoSEQ multiplex PCR; the TCRdb copy retains only in-frame clones and omits some. Of approximately 100,000 clones listed, around 79% are singletons. The data are from a study of cytomegalovirus exposure and HLA in healthy donors. Study details: Early on, a data release was issued that held about 85 million unique TCRs from HLA-typed donors. Regarding the study as a whole: The authors enumerated 180 or so TCR beta chains as linked to cytomegalovirus.

The source is a woman aged 35 to 49 in good health and CMV-seronegative. This chain links TRBV2 with TRBJ1-5, with 9 bases that match TRBD1. Sequenced input: PBMCs. The CDR3 bases are TGTGCCAGCAGTGACAGGGGACAGGGTCAGCCCCAGCATTTT. Its translation is CASSDRGQGQPQHF.